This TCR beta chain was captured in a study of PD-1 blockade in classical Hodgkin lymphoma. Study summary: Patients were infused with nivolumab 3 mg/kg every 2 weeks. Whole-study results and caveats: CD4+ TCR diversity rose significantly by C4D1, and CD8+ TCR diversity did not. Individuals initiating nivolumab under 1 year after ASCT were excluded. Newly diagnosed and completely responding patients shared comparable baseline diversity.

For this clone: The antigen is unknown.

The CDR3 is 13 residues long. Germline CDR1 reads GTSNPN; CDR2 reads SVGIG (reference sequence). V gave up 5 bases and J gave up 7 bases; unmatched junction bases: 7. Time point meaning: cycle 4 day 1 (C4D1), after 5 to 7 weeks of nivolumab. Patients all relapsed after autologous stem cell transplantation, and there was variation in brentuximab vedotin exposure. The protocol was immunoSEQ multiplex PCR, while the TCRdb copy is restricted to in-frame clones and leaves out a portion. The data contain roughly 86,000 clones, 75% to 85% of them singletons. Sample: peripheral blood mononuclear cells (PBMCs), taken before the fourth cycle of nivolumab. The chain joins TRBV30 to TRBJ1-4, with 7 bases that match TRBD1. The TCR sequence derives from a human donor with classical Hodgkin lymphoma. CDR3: CAWGVAGGEKLFF. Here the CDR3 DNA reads TGTGCCTGGGGGGTGGCAGGGGGTGAAAAACTGTTTTTT.